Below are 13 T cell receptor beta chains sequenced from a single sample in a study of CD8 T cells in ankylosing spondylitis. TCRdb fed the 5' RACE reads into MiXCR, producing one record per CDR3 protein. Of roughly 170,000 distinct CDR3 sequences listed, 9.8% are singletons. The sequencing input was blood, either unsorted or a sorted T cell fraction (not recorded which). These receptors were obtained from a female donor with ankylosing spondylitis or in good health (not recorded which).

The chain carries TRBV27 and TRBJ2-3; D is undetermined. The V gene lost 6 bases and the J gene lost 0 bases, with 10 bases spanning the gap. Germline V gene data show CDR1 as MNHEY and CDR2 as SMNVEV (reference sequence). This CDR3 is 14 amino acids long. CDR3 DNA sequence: TGTGCCAGCAGCCTTACCCTAAGCACAGATACGCAGTATTTT. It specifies CASSLTLSTDTQYF.

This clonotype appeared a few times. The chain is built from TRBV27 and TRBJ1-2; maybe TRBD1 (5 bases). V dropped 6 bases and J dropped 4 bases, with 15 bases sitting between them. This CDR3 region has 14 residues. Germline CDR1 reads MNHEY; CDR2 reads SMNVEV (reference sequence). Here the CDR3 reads CASSPGTSFYGYTF. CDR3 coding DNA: TGTGCCAGCAGCCCCGGGACCTCTTTCTATGGCTACACCTTC.

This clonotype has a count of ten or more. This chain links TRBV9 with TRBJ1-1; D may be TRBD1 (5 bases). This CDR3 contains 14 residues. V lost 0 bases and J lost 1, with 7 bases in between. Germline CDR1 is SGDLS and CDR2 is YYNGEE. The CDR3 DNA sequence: TGTGCCAGCAGCGTAGGGGGCAAGAACACTGAAGCTTTCTTT. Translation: CASSVGGKNTEAFF. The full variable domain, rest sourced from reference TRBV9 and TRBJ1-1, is DSGVTQTPKHLITATGQRVTLRCSPRSGDLSVYWYQQSLDQGLQFLIQYYNGEERAKGNILERFSAQQFPDLHSELNLSSLELGDSALYFCASSVGGKNTEAFFGQGTRLTVV.

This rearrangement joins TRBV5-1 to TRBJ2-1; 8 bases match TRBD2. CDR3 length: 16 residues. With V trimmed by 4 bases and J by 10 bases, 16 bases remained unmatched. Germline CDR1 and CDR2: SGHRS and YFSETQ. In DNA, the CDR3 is TGCGCCAGCAGCCCGTCCGCGGCGGGAGGTTATAGGGAGCAGTTCTTC. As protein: CASSPSAAGGYREQFF.

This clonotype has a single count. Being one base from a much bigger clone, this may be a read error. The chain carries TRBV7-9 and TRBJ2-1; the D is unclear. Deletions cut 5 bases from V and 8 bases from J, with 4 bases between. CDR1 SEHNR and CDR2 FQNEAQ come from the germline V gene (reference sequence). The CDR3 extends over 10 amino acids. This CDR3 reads CASSGDEQFF. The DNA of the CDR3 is TGTGCCAGCAGCGGGGATGAGCAGTTCTTC.

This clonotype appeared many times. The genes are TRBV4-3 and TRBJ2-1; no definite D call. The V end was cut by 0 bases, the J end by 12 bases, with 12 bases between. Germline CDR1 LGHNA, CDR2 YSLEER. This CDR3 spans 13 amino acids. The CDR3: CASSQDRWVRQFF. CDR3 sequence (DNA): TGCGCCAGCAGCCAAGATCGTTGGGTTAGGCAGTTCTTC.

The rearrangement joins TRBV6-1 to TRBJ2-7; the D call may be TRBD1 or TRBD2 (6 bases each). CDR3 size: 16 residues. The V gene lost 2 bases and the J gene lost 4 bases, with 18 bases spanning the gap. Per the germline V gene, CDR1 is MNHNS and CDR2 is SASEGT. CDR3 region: CASSELEGTPIYEQYF. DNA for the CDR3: TGTGCCAGCAGTGAATTGGAGGGGACACCCATTTACGAGCAGTACTTC.

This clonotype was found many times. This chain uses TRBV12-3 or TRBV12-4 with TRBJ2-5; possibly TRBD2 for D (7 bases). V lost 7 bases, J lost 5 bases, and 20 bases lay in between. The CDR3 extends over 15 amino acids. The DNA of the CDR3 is TGTGCCAGCACCATCGGGGGGCCCCATAGCGAGACCCAGTACTTC. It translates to CASTIGGPHSETQYF.

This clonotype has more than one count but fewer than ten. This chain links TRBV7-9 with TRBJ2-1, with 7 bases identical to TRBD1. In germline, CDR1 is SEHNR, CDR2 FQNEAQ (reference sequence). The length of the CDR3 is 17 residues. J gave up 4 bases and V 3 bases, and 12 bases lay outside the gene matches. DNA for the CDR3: TGTGCCAGCAGCTTCCCTTCGAGGGGGCGCGTGTACAATGAGCAGTTCTTC. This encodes CASSFPSRGRVYNEQFF.

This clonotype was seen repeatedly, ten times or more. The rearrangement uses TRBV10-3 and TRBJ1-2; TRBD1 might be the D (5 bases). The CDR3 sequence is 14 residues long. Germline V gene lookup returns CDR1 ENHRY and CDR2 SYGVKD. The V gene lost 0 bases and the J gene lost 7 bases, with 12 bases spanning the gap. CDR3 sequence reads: CAISESPGSAGYTF. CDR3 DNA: TGTGCCATCAGTGAGTCCCCAGGGTCGGCTGGCTACACCTTC.

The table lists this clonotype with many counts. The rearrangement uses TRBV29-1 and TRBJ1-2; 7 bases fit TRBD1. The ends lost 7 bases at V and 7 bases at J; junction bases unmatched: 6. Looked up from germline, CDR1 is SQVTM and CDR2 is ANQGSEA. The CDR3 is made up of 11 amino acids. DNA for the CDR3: TGCAGCGCCGACAGGGCTGGTGGCTACACCTTC. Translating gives CSADRAGGYTF.

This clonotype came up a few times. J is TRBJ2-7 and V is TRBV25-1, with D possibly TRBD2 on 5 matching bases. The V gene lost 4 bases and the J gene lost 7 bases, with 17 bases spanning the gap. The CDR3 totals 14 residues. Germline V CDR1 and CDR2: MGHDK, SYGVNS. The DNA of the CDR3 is TGTGCCAGCAGTGGGTCCAGACGCGGGTGGGAGCAGTACTTC. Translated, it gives CASSGSRRGWEQYF.

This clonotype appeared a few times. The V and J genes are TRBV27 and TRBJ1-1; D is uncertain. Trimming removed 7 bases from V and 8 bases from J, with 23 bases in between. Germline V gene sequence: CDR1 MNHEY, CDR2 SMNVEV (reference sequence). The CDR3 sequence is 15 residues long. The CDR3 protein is CASKMASGNRREAFF. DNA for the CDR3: TGTGCCAGCAAGATGGCTTCGGGCAACCGCCGAGAAGCTTTCTTT.